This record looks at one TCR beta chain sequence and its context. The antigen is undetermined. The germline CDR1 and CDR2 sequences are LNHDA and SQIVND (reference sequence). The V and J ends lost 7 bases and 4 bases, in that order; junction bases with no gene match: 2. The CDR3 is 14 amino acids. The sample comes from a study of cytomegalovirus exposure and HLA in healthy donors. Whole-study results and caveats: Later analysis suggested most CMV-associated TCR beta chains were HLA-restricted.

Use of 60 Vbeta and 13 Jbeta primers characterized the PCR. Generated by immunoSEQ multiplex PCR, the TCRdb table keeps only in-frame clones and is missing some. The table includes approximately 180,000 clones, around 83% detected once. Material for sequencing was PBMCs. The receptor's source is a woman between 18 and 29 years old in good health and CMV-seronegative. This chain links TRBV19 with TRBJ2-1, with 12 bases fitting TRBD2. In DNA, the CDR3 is TGTGCCAGTACTAGCGGGGGGGTGTACAATGAGCAGTTCTTC. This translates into CASTSGGVYNEQFF.